This TCR beta chain was identified during a study of blood T cell repertoires in COVID-19. Study details: Donors in the United States, Italy and Spain gave samples during acute or convalescent COVID-19. PBMCs, B-cell-depleted T cells, or T cells provided the cDNA or gDNA that made up the material.

TCRdb keeps only in-frame clones here, not all; method: immunoSEQ multiplex PCR. The profile shows around 130,000 clones, around 82% of them singletons. Sample: peripheral blood. The receptor was isolated from a man in his 60s with acute or convalescent COVID-19.

CDR3 bases: TGTGCCAGTAGTCCGGGGACAGGCTGGGCTAACTATGGCTACACCTTC. Its translation: CASSPGTGWANYGYTF. The chain combines TRBV19 with TRBJ1-2, with 8 bases lining up with TRBD1. Trimming took 5 bases from V and 0 from J; bases not matched to a gene: 8. The CDR3 runs 16 residues. Germline assignment: CDR1 LNHDA and CDR2 SQIVND (reference sequence).